These 29 T cell receptor beta chains were all obtained from the same sample, sequenced in a study of blood T cell repertoires in COVID-19. TCRdb keeps only in-frame clones here, not all; method: immunoSEQ multiplex PCR. The sample has 95,000 to 150,000 clones, approximately 81% seen once. Material: peripheral blood. Every receptor here comes from a man of 80 years or more with COVID-19, enrolled during active disease.

This clone appeared a few times. The chain has TRBV7-3 and TRBJ1-2, with D maybe TRBD1 (5 bases). Trimming removed 0 bases from V and 7 bases from J, with 12 bases in between. The CDR3 contains 14 residues. CDR1 is SGHTA, CDR2 FQGTGA, per germline. The CDR3 nucleotides are TGTGCCAGCAGCTTAACCCCAGGGTTGACTGGCTACACCTTC. This encodes CASSLTPGLTGYTF.

This clone was counted only a few times. The chain joins TRBV5-1 to TRBJ1-1, with D possibly TRBD1 on 6 matching bases. This CDR3 contains 15 residues. Deletions cut 4 bases from V and 0 bases from J, with 13 bases between. Germline-derived CDR1 and CDR2 are SGHRS and YFSETQ. The CDR3 DNA reads TGCGCCAGCAGCCTGTTGACAGGTATGAACACTGAAGCTTTCTTT. It specifies CASSLLTGMNTEAFF.

The chain is built from TRBV2 and TRBJ1-2; D might be TRBD1 (5 bases). The length of the CDR3 is 14 residues. The ends were cut back, 8 bases at V and 8 bases at J, with 21 bases in the middle. The germline V gene encodes CDR1 SNHLY and CDR2 FYNNEI. CDR3 region: CASGRPITGWGYTF. DNA for the CDR3: TGTGCCAGCGGGCGGCCGATAACAGGCTGGGGCTACACCTTC.

V gene TRBV11-2 combines with J gene TRBJ1-1; D gene unclear. Trimming left V 5 bases short and J 3 bases short, with 10 bases between. Germline loops: CDR1 SGHAT, CDR2 FQNNGV. The CDR3 consists of 13 residues. Written as DNA, the CDR3 is TGTGCCAGCAGCAGTGGGGAGGACACTGAAGCTTTCTTT. It encodes CASSSGEDTEAFF.

The J gene is TRBJ2-5, the V gene TRBV5-6, with D tentatively TRBD2 (5 bases). The V end was cut by 3 bases, the J end by 5 bases, with 11 bases between. Germline V lookup: CDR1 SGHDT, CDR2 YYEEEE. This CDR3 is 13 amino acids long. The CDR3 bases are TGTGCCAGCAGCTCAGGACTGCGGGAGACCCAGTACTTC. Translated, it gives CASSSGLRETQYF.

The rearrangement links TRBV29-1 to TRBJ2-1, with 8 bases aligning to TRBD2. J was trimmed by 8 bases and V by 3 bases; bases with no gene match: 3. This CDR3 is built from 12 residues. Germline V gene lookup returns CDR1 SQVTM and CDR2 ANQGSEA. This CDR3 reads CSVDGRADEQFF. The CDR3 coding sequence is TGCAGCGTTGACGGGAGGGCCGATGAGCAGTTCTTC.

The chain recombines TRBV28 with TRBJ2-6; TRBD1 might be the D (6 bases). V was cut by 3 bases and J by 2 bases, with 11 bases left in between. Looked up from germline, CDR1 is MDHEN and CDR2 is SYDVKM. The CDR3 is made up of 16 amino acids. The CDR3 region has the DNA TGTGCCAGCAGTTTGGGGGCCGGGACTGGGGCCAACGTCCTGACTTTC. It specifies CASSLGAGTGANVLTF.

The chain joins TRBV19 to TRBJ2-7; 9 positions agree with TRBD1. Trimming cost V 3 bases and J 4 bases; bases outside gene matches: 7. Looked up from germline, CDR1 is LNHDA and CDR2 is SQIVND (reference sequence). CDR3 size: 15 residues. The CDR3: CASSISGQGSYEQYF. The CDR3 region has the DNA TGTGCCAGTAGTATCAGTGGACAGGGGTCGTACGAGCAGTACTTC.

The chain combines TRBV4-2 with TRBJ2-5, with 8 bases lining up with TRBD1. The CDR3 length is 17 residues. Trimming took 1 base from V and 4 from J; bases not matched to a gene: 11. Looked up from germline, CDR1 is LGHNA and CDR2 is YNFKEQ. The DNA for the CDR3 is TGTGCCAGCAGCCAAGGCCGGGACAGGTCCTTAGGAGAGACCCAGTACTTC. Encoded protein: CASSQGRDRSLGETQYF.

This chain links TRBV3-1 (or the pseudogene TRBV3-2) with TRBJ1-2; D uncertain. CDR1 LGHDT and CDR2 YNNKEL come from the germline V gene (reference sequence). Trimming stripped 0 bases from V and 0 bases from J, with 8 bases between. This CDR3 comprises 15 residues. In DNA form, the CDR3 reads TGTGCCAGCAGCCAAGACAGGCATCCTAACTATGGCTACACCTTC. This encodes CASSQDRHPNYGYTF.

The chain employs TRBV9 and TRBJ1-5; D remains ambiguous. V lost 2 bases and J lost 6, with 12 bases in between. This CDR3 comprises 14 residues. Germline CDR1 SGDLS, CDR2 YYNGEE. The CDR3: CASSVSAAGQPQHF. For the CDR3, the DNA is TGTGCCAGCAGCGTGTCGGCCGCGGGTCAGCCCCAGCATTTT.

The chain employs TRBV7-9 and TRBJ2-1, with 9 bases matching TRBD2. The germline V gene encodes CDR1 SEHNR and CDR2 FQNEAQ (reference sequence). CDR3 length: 17 amino acids. The J segment lost 1 base and the V segment lost 0 bases, leaving 4 bases of the junction unmatched. Here the CDR3 DNA reads TGTGCCAGCAGCTTAGCAGCGGGAGGTTCTTCCTACAATGAGCAGTTCTTC. It codes for CASSLAAGGSSYNEQFF.

J is TRBJ2-2 and V is TRBV18; the match to TRBD2 covers 7 bases. Germline assignment: CDR1 KGHSH and CDR2 LQKENI. CDR3 size: 15 residues. J lost 4 bases, V lost 4 bases, and 6 bases had no gene match. CDR3 nucleotides: TGTGCCAGCTCACGGGTGCGGGAGCTCACCGGGGAGCTGTTTTTT. Its protein product is CASSRVRELTGELFF.

The chain combines TRBV5-4 with TRBJ1-1; tentative D call: TRBD1 (6 bases). Germline-derived CDR1 and CDR2 are SGHNT and YYREEE (reference sequence). This CDR3 spans 16 amino acids. V was pared by 1 base and J by 4 bases, with 17 bases between. CDR3 residues: CASSLPSGQGRTEAFF. CDR3 DNA: TGTGCCAGCAGCTTGCCCTCGGGACAAGGGCGCACTGAAGCTTTCTTT.

This clone was recorded a few times. V and J are TRBV7-9 and TRBJ1-6; D might be TRBD1 (6 bases). Germline CDR1 SEHNR, CDR2 FQNEAQ (reference sequence). Trimming shortened V by 0 bases and J by 12 bases, and 6 bases separated the two germline ends. The CDR3 contains 12 residues. CDR3 region: CASSLAGQPLHF. DNA of the CDR3: TGTGCCAGCAGCTTAGCGGGACAACCCCTCCACTTT.

The count of this clone is one. This chain links TRBV9 with TRBJ2-1; maybe TRBD2 (5 bases). V was pared by 4 bases and J by 7 bases, with 9 bases between. Per germline, CDR1 SGDLS and CDR2 YYNGEE. This CDR3 is 12 amino acids long. The CDR3 coding sequence is TGTGCCAGCAGCCTACTAGGTAATGAGCAGTTCTTC. Its translation is CASSLLGNEQFF.

The V gene is TRBV18, the J gene TRBJ2-1; 14 nucleotides agree with TRBD2. V was pared by 5 bases and J by 6 bases, with 6 bases of the junction left unmatched. Germline V gives CDR1 KGHSH, CDR2 LQKENI. The CDR3 is made up of 16 amino acids. The DNA of the CDR3 is TGTGCCAGCTCATCACTTGGACTAGCGGGGGGCAATGAGCAGTTCTTC. It specifies CASSSLGLAGGNEQFF.

V gene TRBV5-1 combines with J gene TRBJ1-3, with D unclear. The CDR3 extends over 17 amino acids. The germline CDR1 and CDR2 sequences are SGHRS and YFSETQ. With 2 bases removed from V and 7 bases from J, the gap between germline ends came to 22 bases. The CDR3: CASSFTADRNVGNTIYF. In DNA form, the CDR3 reads TGCGCCAGCAGCTTTACAGCGGATCGTAACGTCGGCAACACCATATATTTT.

This clone was counted only a few times. The genes are TRBV7-8 and TRBJ2-2; D gene ambiguous. Germline V CDR1 and CDR2: SGHVS, FQNEAQ. The CDR3 has 15 amino acids. With 2 bases removed from V and 1 base from J, the gap between germline ends came to 8 bases. Here the CDR3 reads CASSLPRLNTGELFF. In DNA, the CDR3 is TGTGCCAGCAGCTTACCACGGTTGAACACCGGGGAGCTGTTTTTT.

The chain uses TRBV11-1 and TRBJ1-4, with unresolved D. There are 14 residues in the CDR3. The V end lost 5 bases, the J end lost 7 bases, and 14 bases lay between the germline ends. Germline-derived CDR1 and CDR2 are SGHAT and FQDESV (reference sequence). This CDR3 is CASSRRGNLEKLFF. CDR3 coding DNA: TGTGCCAGCAGCCGACGCGGTAACCTTGAAAAACTGTTTTTT.

The CDR3 DNA follows: TGTGCCAGCAGCTTGGATGTTGGGACAGGGGCCCTTGGTGAGCAGTACTTC. This translates into CASSLDVGTGALGEQYF. The chain links TRBV5-8 to TRBJ2-7, with 10 positions matching TRBD1. Per germline, CDR1 SGHTS and CDR2 YDEGEE. The CDR3 has 17 amino acids. Trimming took 0 bases from V and 7 from J; bases not matched to a gene: 13.

This rearrangement joins TRBV10-3 to TRBJ1-2, with 12 bases identical to TRBD1. Trimming cost V 10 bases and J 0 bases; bases outside gene matches: 9. Germline CDR1 ENHRY, CDR2 SYGVKD. The length of the CDR3 is 16 residues. This CDR3 is CATSGTGGAPNYGYTF. CDR3 sequence (DNA): TGTGCCACTTCCGGGACAGGGGGCGCCCCTAACTATGGCTACACCTTC.

Turning to this clone: Distinct nucleotide sequences in the sample also encode this CDR3. This chain connects TRBV24-1 to TRBJ2-2; 8 bases map to TRBD1. The CDR3 extends over 16 amino acids. The V gene's germline CDR1 is KGHDR and CDR2 SFDVKD. The J segment lost 1 base and the V segment lost 4 bases, leaving 4 bases of the junction unmatched. The CDR3 coding sequence is TGTGCCACCAGTGACCCCGGGACAGGGAACACCGGGGAGCTGTTTTTT. The encoded protein is CATSDPGTGNTGELFF.

Only a few counts were recorded for this clone. V usage is TRBV5-3 and J usage is TRBJ2-2, with D maybe TRBD2 (6 bases). TRBV5-3 is sorted into the ORF group, with uncertain function. The V end was cut by 9 bases, the J end by 6 bases, with 24 bases between. There are 16 residues in the CDR3. This CDR3 reads CATRGPGLLIAGELFF. CDR3 DNA: TGTGCCACCCGAGGACCGGGACTGCTAATCGCCGGGGAGCTGTTTTTT.

The rearrangement uses TRBV19 and TRBJ1-5; 7 bases are a match to TRBD1. CDR3 length equals 15 residues. The trim removed 5 bases at V and 4 bases at J, leaving 8 bases unmatched. Germline values: CDR1 LNHDA, CDR2 SQIVND (reference sequence). This chain's CDR3 is CASSPPGQRNQPQHF. CDR3 nucleotide sequence: TGTGCCAGTAGTCCTCCGGGACAGCGTAATCAGCCCCAGCATTTT.

The chain links TRBV7-3 to TRBJ1-2; D not resolved. Trimming stripped 0 bases from V and 5 bases from J, with 10 bases between. CDR3 length: 14 amino acids. Germline-derived CDR1 and CDR2 are SGHTA and FQGTGA. The DNA for the CDR3 is TGTGCCAGCAGCTTAACAAACGGCGGATATGGCTACACCTTC. This codes for CASSLTNGGYGYTF.

This clone was picked up a small number of times. V and J are TRBV3-1 (or the pseudogene TRBV3-2) and TRBJ2-7, with 9 bases aligning to TRBD2. The CDR3 sequence is 16 residues long. V trimming: 0 bases; J trimming: 2 bases; junction bases outside the gene matches: 5. Germline V gene sequence: CDR1 LGHDT, CDR2 YNNKEL (reference sequence). CDR3 DNA: TGTGCCAGCAGCCAAGATTGGCGGGAGGGCCCCTACGAGCAGTACTTC. It yields the protein CASSQDWREGPYEQYF.

This sequence joins TRBV7-9 and TRBJ2-4; 11 nucleotides align to TRBD2. V trimming: 4 bases; J trimming: 14 bases; junction bases outside the gene matches: 7. Germline CDR1 reads SEHNR; CDR2 reads FQNEAQ (reference sequence). The CDR3 length is 13 residues. The chain's CDR3 is CASSSETSGIKYF. The CDR3 nucleotides read TGTGCCAGCAGCTCAGAGACTAGCGGGATTAAGTACTTC. Using reference TRBV7-9 and TRBJ2-4 for the parts outside the CDR3, the full variable domain is DTGVSQNPRHKITKRGQNVTFRCDPISEHNRLYWYRQTLGQGPEFLTYFQNEAQLEKSRLLSDRFSAERPKGSFSTLEIQRTEQGDSAMYLCASSSETSGIKYFGAGTRLSVL.

The J gene is TRBJ2-5, the V gene TRBV29-1; 7 nucleotides align to TRBD1. Germline loops: CDR1 SQVTM, CDR2 ANQGSEA. V trimming: 1 base; J trimming: 5 bases; junction bases outside the gene matches: 1. CDR3 length: 12 amino acids. The CDR3 region is CSVEGGGETQYF. The DNA for the CDR3 is TGCAGCGTTGAAGGAGGGGGCGAGACCCAGTACTTC.